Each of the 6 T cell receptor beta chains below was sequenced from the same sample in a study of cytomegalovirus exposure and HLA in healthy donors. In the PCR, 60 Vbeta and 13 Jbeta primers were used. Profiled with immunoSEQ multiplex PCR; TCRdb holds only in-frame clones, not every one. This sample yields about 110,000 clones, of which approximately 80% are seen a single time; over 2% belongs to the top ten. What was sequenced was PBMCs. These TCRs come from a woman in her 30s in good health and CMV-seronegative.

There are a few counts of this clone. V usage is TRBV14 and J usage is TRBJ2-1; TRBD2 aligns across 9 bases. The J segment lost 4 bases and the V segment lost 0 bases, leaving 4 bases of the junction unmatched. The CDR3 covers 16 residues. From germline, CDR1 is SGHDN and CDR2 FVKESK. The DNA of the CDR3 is TGTGCCAGCAGCCAAGATCTGCTAGCGGGGTACAATGAGCAGTTCTTC. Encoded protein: CASSQDLLAGYNEQFF.

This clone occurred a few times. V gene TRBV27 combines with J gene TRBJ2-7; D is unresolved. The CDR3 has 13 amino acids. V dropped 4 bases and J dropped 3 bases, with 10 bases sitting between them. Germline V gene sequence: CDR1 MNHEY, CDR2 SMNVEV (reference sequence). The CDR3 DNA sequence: TGTGCCAGCAGTTACGAGACGGGCTACGAGCAGTACTTC. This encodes CASSYETGYEQYF.

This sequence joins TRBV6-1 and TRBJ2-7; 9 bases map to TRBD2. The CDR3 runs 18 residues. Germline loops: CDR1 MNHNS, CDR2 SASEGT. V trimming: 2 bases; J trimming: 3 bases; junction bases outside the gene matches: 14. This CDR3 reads CASSEMVVWGTSSYEQYF. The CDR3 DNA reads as TGTGCCAGCAGTGAAATGGTAGTTTGGGGGACTAGCAGCTACGAGCAGTACTTC.

CDR3 bases: TGTGCCAGCTCCCAAGATCGAGAAAACTATGGCTACACCTTC. This sequence encodes CASSQDRENYGYTF. The J gene is TRBJ1-2, the V gene TRBV18; the D is unclear. The V gene's germline CDR1 is KGHSH and CDR2 LQKENI. This CDR3 spans 14 amino acids. V was clipped by 6 bases and J by 2 bases, with 13 bases between them.

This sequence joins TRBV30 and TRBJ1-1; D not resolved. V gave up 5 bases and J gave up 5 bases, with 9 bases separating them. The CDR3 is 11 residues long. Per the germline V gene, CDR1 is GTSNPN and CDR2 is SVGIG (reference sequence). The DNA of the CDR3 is TGTGCCTGGGGCATGGTGACTGAAGCTTTCTTT. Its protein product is CAWGMVTEAFF.

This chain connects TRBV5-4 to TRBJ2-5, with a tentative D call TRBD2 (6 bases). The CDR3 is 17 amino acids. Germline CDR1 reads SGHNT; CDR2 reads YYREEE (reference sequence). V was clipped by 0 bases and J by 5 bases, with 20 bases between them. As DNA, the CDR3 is TGTGCCAGCAGCTTGGATCTAGTAGGGGCGCGGGGTGAGACCCAGTACTTC. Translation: CASSLDLVGARGETQYF.